This T cell receptor beta chain was profiled in a study of blood T cell repertoires in COVID-19. In the study overall: There were acute and convalescent COVID-19 samples, and they came from the United States, Italy and Spain. From T cells, B-cell-depleted T cells, or PBMCs came the material, which was cDNA or gDNA.

CDR1 is MNHEY and CDR2 is SVGAGI in the germline V gene. V was pared by 2 bases and J by 6 bases, with 4 bases of the junction left unmatched. The CDR3 loop spans 14 amino acids. Under the authors' procedure: Reference gene primer amplification gave estimated nucleated cell counts. Profiled with immunoSEQ multiplex PCR; TCRdb holds only in-frame clones, not every one. Clonal size and the V and J genes are those of that table, whereas D and trimming came from the DNA. The data contain about 96,000 clones, approximately 84% of them singletons. The receptor was isolated from a woman aged 55-70 years with acute or convalescent COVID-19. The J gene is TRBJ2-4, the V gene TRBV6-5; 7 bases align to TRBD2. Sequenced input: peripheral blood. CDR3 in amino acids: CASSYPGGGNIQYF. As DNA, the CDR3 is TGTGCCAGCAGTTACCCCGGCGGGGGAAACATTCAGTACTTC.